The source of this T cell receptor (beta chain) is a study of hypomethylating agent response in myelodysplastic syndrome (dated by TCRdb to the early 2020s). For context, the study as a whole: The hypomethylating agents azacitidine (about 75% of the 11) or decitabine (3 of 11) were used to treat the patients. Roughly six patients responded with complete response or hematologic improvement, and five patients were non-responders. Response was defined as complete response or hematologic improvement, and patients who met neither criterion were classified as non-responders. Patients had a mean age of roughly 72 +/- 6.3 years, and a diploid cytogenetic profile was the most common. The cohort was composed of about 9 male and 2 female myelodysplastic syndrome patients. The most frequent mutation was TET2, found in 5 of 11 patients.

With respect to this clone: Its antigen is still unknown. Per-base qualities were not stored, and no clone one base away is much larger.

The germline V gene provides CDR1 SGDLS and CDR2 YYNGEE. Trimming takes 1 base from V and 0 bases from J, and the germline ends sit 9 bases apart. From its cysteine to its phenylalanine, the CDR3 spans 15 amino acids. Only the CDR3 DNA stays, 45 bases, in frame from base 1. Beyond this particular receptor, the publication reports: Responders more often showed novel clonotypes emerging, while non-responders displayed more contracted clonotypes after treatment. The shared GLIPH2 clusters might recognize novel MDS antigens, but this possibility was not confirmed and requires experimental validation. After hypomethylating agent treatment, no significant change in richness, rarefaction diversity or clonality was seen, either across all patients or within response groups. The cohort was small, with only 10 to 12 patients analyzed. Age matching of healthy control donors to MDS patients was not performed, and the MDS versus healthy comparison could have been impacted by this lack of age matching.

T-cell subsets were not sorted, so the analysis was performed on bulk bone marrow. Bone marrow from more than nine myelodysplastic syndrome patients was immunosequenced for TCR beta CDR3 regions before and after hypomethylating agent therapy. For longitudinal repertoire tracking, a baseline bone marrow plus two to three bone marrows at different post-treatment timepoints were contributed by each patient. Whole bone marrow served as the source for genomic DNA extraction, with DNA quality checked using TapeStation, NanoDrop OneC and PicoGreen assays. The library was produced with the immunoSEQ multiplex PCR assay. Survey resolution was applied, with two replicates of around 200 ng each being run for a total of around 400 ng of DNA per sample. Using multiplex PCR primers aimed at V and J genes, the hsTCRB kit picked up rearranged TCRB sequences in genomic DNA. In the first PCR, the CDR3 region was amplified for approximately 30 cycles with the QIAGEN Multiplex PCR Kit. Sample barcodes and Illumina adapters were added to each replicate in a roughly 8-cycle second PCR. Quantification of the pooled libraries was done with a QuantStudio 6 and the KAPA library quantification kit. Around 15 pM of pooled libraries was sequenced on an Illumina MiSeq using 156-cycle single-end reads and a 15-cycle index read. Per the authors' processing: Of 168,753 unique clonotypes, 1.5% to 2% were flagged by VDJdb annotation as previously reported viral-epitope-specific clonotypes. The immunoSEQ Data Assistant and immunoSEQ Analyzer turned the raw reads into TCRB repertoires that were normalized and annotated. Clonotypes were analyzed with the immunarch R package version 0.6.5 and BioAnalyzer. Richness was estimated after downsampling every repertoire to the clone count of the smallest repertoire. Clonotypes were categorized as expanded, contracted or novel by Fisher's exact tests, where a novel clonotype had zero frequency before treatment. Significantly changed CDR3 beta sequences were clustered with GLIPH2 at simulation_depth=1000 and kmer_min_depth=3, and CDR3s shorter than five residues were left out. This is the immuneACCESS table as TCRdb keeps it, with only in-frame sequences that have V and J called. A part of the clones is gone; compared with another copy, unresolved V genes explain less than half, and the rest is unexplained. The D gene and trimming were derived from the DNA, and the V and J assignments and clone size from that table. Within this sample are approximately 11,000 clones, with 65% to 85% of them counted one time only. 3% to 4% of the sample is taken by the ten largest.

The chain links TRBV9 with TRBJ2-3; the D gene assignment is ambiguous. This TCR derives from a human donor with myelodysplastic syndrome. The specimen was bone marrow, collected before or after starting hypomethylating agent treatment for myelodysplastic syndrome (not recorded which). The CDR3 protein is CASSVRPVSTDTQYF. The nucleotide sequence reads TGTGCCAGCAGCGTACGCCCCGTTAGCACAGATACGCAGTATTTT. The reference TRBV9 and TRBJ2-3 proteins fill in what lies around the CDR3, so the full variable domain reads DSGVTQTPKHLITATGQRVTLRCSPRSGDLSVYWYQQSLDQGLQFLIQYYNGEERAKGNILERFSAQQFPDLHSELNLSSLELGDSALYFCASSVRPVSTDTQYFGPGTRLTVL.